The 2 T cell receptor beta chains in this list originate from one sample, sequenced in a study of blood T cell repertoires in COVID-19. Measured with immunoSEQ multiplex PCR; TCRdb has only the in-frame clones, and not every one. The table shows over 50,000 clones, with 88% occurring only once. The specimen sequenced was peripheral blood. The receptor source for this set is a human donor in a cohort sampled during active COVID-19.

For the CDR3, the DNA is TGTGCCATCAACGGGGGTTTAGGGGAAAAACTGTTTTTT. It encodes CAINGGLGEKLFF. The V gene is TRBV10-3, the J gene TRBJ1-4, with D possibly matching TRBD1 (5 bases). The CDR3 is 13 amino acids. Per germline, CDR1 ENHRY and CDR2 SYGVKD. Trimming cost V 7 bases and J 8 bases, with 14 bases left between them.

V is TRBV19 and J is TRBJ1-5; 9 positions match TRBD1. Germline assignment: CDR1 LNHDA and CDR2 SQIVND (reference sequence). CDR3 length: 13 residues. Trimming at V came to 3 bases and at J to 7 bases, leaving 1 base not matched to a gene. In DNA, the CDR3 is TGTGCCAGTAGTATGGACAGGGGACAGCCCCAGCATTTT. This translates into CASSMDRGQPQHF.